A selection of T cell receptor beta chains follows, all from one sample in a study of blood T cell repertoires in COVID-19. TCRdb's table, derived via immunoSEQ multiplex PCR, lists solely in-frame clones and lacks some. The profile shows 150,000 to 200,000 clones, approximately 73% of them singletons. Sequenced: PBMCs or T cells enriched from blood (not recorded which). These receptors were taken from a woman in her forties or fifties with acute COVID-19. The CDR3 runs from the conserved cysteine through the conserved F or W. Fields, in order: CDR3 length, J gene, V gene, D gene, clone size, CDR3 protein. The D gene is left open where the match is weak. Size is stated for part of the rows, as once, few or many counts, or as a class when the clone is expanded.

CDR3 length: 15; J gene: TRBJ2-1; V gene: TRBV5-6; D gene: TRBD2; clone size: once; CDR3 protein: CASKHSGGAYNEQFF
CDR3 length: 17; J gene: TRBJ2-2; V gene: TRBV19; D gene: TRBD2; clone size: NA; CDR3 protein: CASSPHPGGAGSGELFF
CDR3 length: 15; J gene: TRBJ1-2; V gene: TRBV28; D gene: TRBD1; clone size: NA; CDR3 protein: CASSSPGTANYGYTF
CDR3 length: 15; J gene: TRBJ2-3; V gene: TRBV3-1/TRBV3-2; D gene: TRBD2; clone size: NA; CDR3 protein: CASSHWGGSTDTQYF
CDR3 length: 14; J gene: TRBJ2-1; V gene: TRBV19; D gene: NA; clone size: few; CDR3 protein: CASSKDTLYNEQFF
CDR3 length: 14; J gene: TRBJ1-4; V gene: TRBV3-1/TRBV3-2; D gene: NA; clone size: NA; CDR3 protein: CASSQDTGSEKLFF
CDR3 length: 16; J gene: TRBJ1-5; V gene: TRBV10-3; D gene: NA; clone size: few; CDR3 protein: CAIRGQQNYSNQPQHF
CDR3 length: 14; J gene: TRBJ1-2; V gene: TRBV7-9; D gene: TRBD1; clone size: NA; CDR3 protein: CASSYNRGGYGYTF
CDR3 length: 17; J gene: TRBJ2-5; V gene: TRBV4-1; D gene: TRBD2; clone size: NA; CDR3 protein: CARNLGLAGGHQETQYF
CDR3 length: 13; J gene: TRBJ1-1; V gene: TRBV4-1; D gene: NA; clone size: NA; CDR3 protein: CASSPTGVREAFF
CDR3 length: 15; J gene: TRBJ1-5; V gene: TRBV2; D gene: NA; clone size: NA; CDR3 protein: CASKDRGFLNQPQHF
CDR3 length: 16; J gene: TRBJ1-3; V gene: TRBV27; D gene: NA; clone size: NA; CDR3 protein: CASSLGGGNSGNTIYF
CDR3 length: 13; J gene: TRBJ1-6; V gene: TRBV28; D gene: NA; clone size: NA; CDR3 protein: CASLRGVGSPLHF
CDR3 length: 15; J gene: TRBJ1-2; V gene: TRBV5-1; D gene: NA; clone size: NA; CDR3 protein: CASSLATGTNYGYTF
CDR3 length: 12; J gene: TRBJ1-2; V gene: TRBV7-8; D gene: NA; clone size: NA; CDR3 protein: CASSPSQGGYTF
CDR3 length: 16; J gene: TRBJ2-5; V gene: TRBV30; D gene: TRBD2; clone size: few; CDR3 protein: CAWSPLRGGFQETQYF
CDR3 length: 14; J gene: TRBJ1-1; V gene: TRBV19; D gene: NA; clone size: NA; CDR3 protein: CASSISLMNTEAFF
CDR3 length: 15; J gene: TRBJ2-3; V gene: TRBV6-4; D gene: NA; clone size: NA; CDR3 protein: CASSDEGLATDTQYF
CDR3 length: 16; J gene: TRBJ1-2; V gene: TRBV3-1/TRBV3-2; D gene: NA; clone size: NA; CDR3 protein: CASSQDPGELLYGYTF
CDR3 length: 14; J gene: TRBJ2-1; V gene: TRBV5-1; D gene: TRBD2; clone size: NA; CDR3 protein: CASSYGGAGNEQFF
CDR3 length: 15; J gene: TRBJ2-5; V gene: TRBV5-1; D gene: NA; clone size: NA; CDR3 protein: CASSPGATYQETQYF
CDR3 length: 15; J gene: TRBJ1-3; V gene: TRBV19; D gene: NA; clone size: once; CDR3 protein: CASTPTWGERNTIYF
CDR3 length: 15; J gene: TRBJ2-3; V gene: TRBV6-2/TRBV6-3; D gene: TRBD2; clone size: many; CDR3 protein: CASSYVGVAGEGQYF
CDR3 length: 15; J gene: TRBJ1-5; V gene: TRBV5-1; D gene: TRBD1; clone size: few; CDR3 protein: CASRLGTANNQPQHF
CDR3 length: 15; J gene: TRBJ1-1; V gene: TRBV14; D gene: TRBD1; clone size: NA; CDR3 protein: CASSHPKQGALQAFF
CDR3 length: 13; J gene: TRBJ1-2; V gene: TRBV30; D gene: TRBD1; clone size: NA; CDR3 protein: CAGRDRGGFGYTF
CDR3 length: 16; J gene: TRBJ2-1; V gene: TRBV19; D gene: TRBD2; clone size: NA; CDR3 protein: CASTLGRLAGGNEQFF
CDR3 length: 13; J gene: TRBJ1-1; V gene: TRBV10-3; D gene: NA; clone size: NA; CDR3 protein: CAISDIVGIGAFF
CDR3 length: 15; J gene: TRBJ2-1; V gene: TRBV2; D gene: NA; clone size: few; CDR3 protein: CASSESSRSYNEQFF
CDR3 length: 15; J gene: TRBJ1-2; V gene: TRBV28; D gene: TRBD1; clone size: few; CDR3 protein: CASSNADRANYGYTF
CDR3 length: 14; J gene: TRBJ1-2; V gene: TRBV19; D gene: TRBD1; clone size: NA; CDR3 protein: CASTGTGRSNGYTF
CDR3 length: 18; J gene: TRBJ2-2; V gene: TRBV19; D gene: TRBD2; clone size: few; CDR3 protein: CASSINPGRGEYTGELFF
CDR3 length: 14; J gene: TRBJ1-5; V gene: TRBV28; D gene: NA; clone size: NA; CDR3 protein: CASSLGQPFQPQHF
CDR3 length: 17; J gene: TRBJ1-2; V gene: TRBV28; D gene: NA; clone size: few; CDR3 protein: CASNSPRRGRAHYGYTF
CDR3 length: 16; J gene: TRBJ1-5; V gene: TRBV28; D gene: NA; clone size: NA; CDR3 protein: CASSPNRRGSNQPQHF
CDR3 length: 13; J gene: TRBJ2-1; V gene: TRBV6-5; D gene: NA; clone size: NA; CDR3 protein: CASSYYKSYEQFF
CDR3 length: 15; J gene: TRBJ1-5; V gene: TRBV7-9; D gene: NA; clone size: NA; CDR3 protein: CASSSPGGFDQPQHF
CDR3 length: 13; J gene: TRBJ2-5; V gene: TRBV18; D gene: NA; clone size: NA; CDR3 protein: CASSGSTQETQYF
CDR3 length: 16; J gene: TRBJ2-5; V gene: TRBV5-6; D gene: TRBD2; clone size: NA; CDR3 protein: CASSSRLAGGPGTQYF
CDR3 length: 14; J gene: TRBJ2-2; V gene: TRBV19; D gene: TRBD1; clone size: NA; CDR3 protein: CASSRQGRTGELFF
CDR3 length: 17; J gene: TRBJ1-1; V gene: TRBV28; D gene: TRBD1; clone size: few; CDR3 protein: CASRSRRTGLMNTEAFF
CDR3 length: 14; J gene: TRBJ1-2; V gene: TRBV28; D gene: NA; clone size: NA; CDR3 protein: CASSLGTQLGGYTF
CDR3 length: 14; J gene: TRBJ1-2; V gene: TRBV28; D gene: TRBD1; clone size: NA; CDR3 protein: CASNTGQVGYGYTF
CDR3 length: 15; J gene: TRBJ1-4; V gene: TRBV5-1; D gene: TRBD1; clone size: NA; CDR3 protein: CASSLGQGFNEKLFF
CDR3 length: 13; J gene: TRBJ1-6; V gene: TRBV7-6; D gene: TRBD1; clone size: NA; CDR3 protein: CASTTGVNSPLHF
CDR3 length: 16; J gene: TRBJ2-2; V gene: TRBV5-1; D gene: TRBD2; clone size: once; CDR3 protein: CASRSSSGGQGGELFF
CDR3 length: 16; J gene: TRBJ2-5; V gene: TRBV5-1; D gene: TRBD2; clone size: NA; CDR3 protein: CASRSGLAGDQETQYF
CDR3 length: 16; J gene: TRBJ2-1; V gene: TRBV4-1; D gene: TRBD2; clone size: NA; CDR3 protein: CASSQDLGLEGNEQFF
CDR3 length: 14; J gene: TRBJ1-2; V gene: TRBV4-1; D gene: NA; clone size: NA; CDR3 protein: CASSQSGGGGGYTF
CDR3 length: 13; J gene: TRBJ1-2; V gene: TRBV10-3; D gene: NA; clone size: once; CDR3 protein: CAITSPEGYGYTF
CDR3 length: 17; J gene: TRBJ2-6; V gene: TRBV4-3; D gene: NA; clone size: once; CDR3 protein: CASSQEPSGSGANVLTF
CDR3 length: 13; J gene: TRBJ1-4; V gene: TRBV9; D gene: NA; clone size: NA; CDR3 protein: CASSVALQGELFF
CDR3 length: 15; J gene: TRBJ1-1; V gene: TRBV5-1; D gene: TRBD1; clone size: NA; CDR3 protein: CASSSSSGGFTEAFF
CDR3 length: 15; J gene: TRBJ2-1; V gene: TRBV6-4; D gene: TRBD1; clone size: NA; CDR3 protein: CASSSGTGDYNEQFF
CDR3 length: 15; J gene: TRBJ2-3; V gene: TRBV3-1/TRBV3-2; D gene: NA; clone size: NA; CDR3 protein: CASSPGGLRADTQYF
CDR3 length: 14; J gene: TRBJ2-3; V gene: TRBV7-3; D gene: TRBD1; clone size: NA; CDR3 protein: CASSRDSSTDTQYF
CDR3 length: 14; J gene: TRBJ1-4; V gene: TRBV30; D gene: NA; clone size: few; CDR3 protein: CAWSVPGSGEKLFF
CDR3 length: 13; J gene: TRBJ1-4; V gene: TRBV5-1; D gene: NA; clone size: NA; CDR3 protein: CASSLVWGERLFF
CDR3 length: 16; J gene: TRBJ1-2; V gene: TRBV10-1; D gene: TRBD1; clone size: NA; CDR3 protein: CASSGGSAGGSNGYTF
CDR3 length: 15; J gene: TRBJ1-2; V gene: TRBV5-4; D gene: TRBD1; clone size: once; CDR3 protein: CASSSGQVPSYGYTF